This T cell receptor (beta chain) was identified during a study of T cells in Graves' hyperthyroidism and ophthalmopathy. Germline lookup yields CDR1 MNHEY and CDR2 SVGEGT. The CDR3 contains 10 residues. Trimming stripped 7 bases from V and 4 bases from J, with 4 bases between. This clonotype was seen repeatedly, ten times or more. The TCR beta CDR3 regions underwent amplification using RNA transcripts as the source. Initially, a first-round RT-PCR of the TCR CDR3 employed the HTBI primer set. In TCRdb, the multiplex PCR reads were re-called with MiXCR into one record per CDR3 protein. The sample carries more than 500,000 distinct CDR3 sequences, roughly 17% recorded once.

This TCR came from a woman under 40 with Graves' hyperthyroidism. The chain has TRBV6-2 or TRBV6-3 and TRBJ2-5; D unresolved. Sequenced: blood. The DNA for the CDR3 is TGTGCCAGCACCGGAGAGACCCAGTACTTC. It encodes CASTGETQYF.